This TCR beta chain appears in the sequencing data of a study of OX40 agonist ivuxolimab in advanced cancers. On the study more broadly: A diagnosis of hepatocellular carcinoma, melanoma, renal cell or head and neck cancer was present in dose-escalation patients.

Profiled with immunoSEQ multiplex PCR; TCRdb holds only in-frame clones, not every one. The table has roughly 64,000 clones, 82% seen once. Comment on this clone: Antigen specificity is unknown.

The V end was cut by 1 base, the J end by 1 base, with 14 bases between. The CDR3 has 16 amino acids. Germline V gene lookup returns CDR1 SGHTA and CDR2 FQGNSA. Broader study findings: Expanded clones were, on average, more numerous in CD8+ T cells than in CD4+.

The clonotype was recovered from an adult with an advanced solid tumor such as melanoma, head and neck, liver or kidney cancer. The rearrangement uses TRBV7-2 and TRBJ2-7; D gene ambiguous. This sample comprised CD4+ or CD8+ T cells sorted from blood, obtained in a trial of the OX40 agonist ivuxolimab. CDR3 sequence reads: CASSLVPDLRSYEQYF. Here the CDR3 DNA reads TGTGCCAGCAGCTTAGTACCGGACCTACGATCCTACGAGCAGTACTTC.